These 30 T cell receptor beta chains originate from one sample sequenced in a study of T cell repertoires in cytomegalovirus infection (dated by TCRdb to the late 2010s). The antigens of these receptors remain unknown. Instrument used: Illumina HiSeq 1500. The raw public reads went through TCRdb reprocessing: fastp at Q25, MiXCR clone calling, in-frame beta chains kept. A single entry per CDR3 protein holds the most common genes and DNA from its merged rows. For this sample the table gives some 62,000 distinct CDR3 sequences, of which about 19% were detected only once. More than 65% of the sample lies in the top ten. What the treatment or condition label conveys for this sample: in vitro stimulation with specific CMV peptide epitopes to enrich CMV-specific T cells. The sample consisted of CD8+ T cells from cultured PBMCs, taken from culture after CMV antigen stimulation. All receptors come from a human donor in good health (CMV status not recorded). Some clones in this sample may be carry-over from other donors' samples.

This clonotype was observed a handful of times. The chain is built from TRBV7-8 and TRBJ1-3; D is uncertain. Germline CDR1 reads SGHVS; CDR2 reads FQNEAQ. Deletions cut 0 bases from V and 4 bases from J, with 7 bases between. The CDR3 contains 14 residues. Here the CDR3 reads CASSLALSGNTIYF. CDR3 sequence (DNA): TGTGCCAGCAGCTTAGCGCTATCCGGAAACACCATATATTTT.

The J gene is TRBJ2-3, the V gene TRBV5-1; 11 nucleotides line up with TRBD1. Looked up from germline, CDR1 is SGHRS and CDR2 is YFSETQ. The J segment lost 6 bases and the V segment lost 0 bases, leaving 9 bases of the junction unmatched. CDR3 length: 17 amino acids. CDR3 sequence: CASSLDPGQGAMDTQYF. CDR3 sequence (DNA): TGCGCCAGCAGCTTGGACCCTGGACAGGGGGCGATGGATACGCAGTATTTT.

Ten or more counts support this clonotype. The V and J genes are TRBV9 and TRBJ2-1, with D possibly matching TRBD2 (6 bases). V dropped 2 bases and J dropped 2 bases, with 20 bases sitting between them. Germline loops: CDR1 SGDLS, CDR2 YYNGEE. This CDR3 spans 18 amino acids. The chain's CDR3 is CASSVAPGPPGAYNEQFF. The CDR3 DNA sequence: TGTGCCAGCAGCGTGGCTCCGGGGCCTCCGGGAGCCTACAATGAGCAGTTCTTC.

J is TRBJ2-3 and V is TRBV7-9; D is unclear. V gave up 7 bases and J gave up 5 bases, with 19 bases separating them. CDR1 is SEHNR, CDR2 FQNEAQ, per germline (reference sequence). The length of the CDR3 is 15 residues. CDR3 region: CASTPWGTAQDTQYF. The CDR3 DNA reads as TGTGCCAGCACCCCCTGGGGAACAGCTCAAGATACGCAGTATTTT.

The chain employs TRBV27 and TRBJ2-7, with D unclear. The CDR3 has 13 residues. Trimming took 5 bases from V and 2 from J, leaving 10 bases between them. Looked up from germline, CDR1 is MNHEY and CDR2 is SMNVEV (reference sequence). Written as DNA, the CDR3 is TGTGCCAGCAGTCCGGACGGCGCCTACGAGCAGTACTTC. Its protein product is CASSPDGAYEQYF.

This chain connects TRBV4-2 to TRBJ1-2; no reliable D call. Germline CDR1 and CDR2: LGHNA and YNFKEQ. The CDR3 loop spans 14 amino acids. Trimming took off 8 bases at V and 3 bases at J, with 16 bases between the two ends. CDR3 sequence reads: CASGGGFLDYGYTF. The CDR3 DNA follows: TGTGCCAGCGGTGGAGGGTTCCTGGACTATGGCTACACCTTC.

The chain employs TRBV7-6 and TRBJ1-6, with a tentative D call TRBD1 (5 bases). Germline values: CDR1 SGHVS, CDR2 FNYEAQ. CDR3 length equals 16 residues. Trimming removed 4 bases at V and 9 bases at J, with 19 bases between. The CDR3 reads CASSSTSQGGSSPLHF. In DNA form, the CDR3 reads TGTGCCAGCAGCTCAACGTCCCAGGGAGGAAGTTCACCCCTCCACTTT.

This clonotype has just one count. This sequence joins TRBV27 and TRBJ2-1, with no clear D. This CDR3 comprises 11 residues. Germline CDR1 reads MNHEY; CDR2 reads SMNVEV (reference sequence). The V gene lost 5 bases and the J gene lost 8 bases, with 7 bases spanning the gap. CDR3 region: CASSAGDEQFF. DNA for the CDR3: TGTGCCAGCAGTGCCGGCGATGAGCAGTTCTTC.

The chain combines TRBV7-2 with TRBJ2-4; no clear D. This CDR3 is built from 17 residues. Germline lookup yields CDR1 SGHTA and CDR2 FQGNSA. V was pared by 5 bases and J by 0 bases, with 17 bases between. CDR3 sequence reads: CASSPDLLGLAKNIQYF. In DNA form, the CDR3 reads TGTGCCAGCAGCCCGGACCTTCTAGGGCTAGCCAAAAACATTCAGTACTTC.

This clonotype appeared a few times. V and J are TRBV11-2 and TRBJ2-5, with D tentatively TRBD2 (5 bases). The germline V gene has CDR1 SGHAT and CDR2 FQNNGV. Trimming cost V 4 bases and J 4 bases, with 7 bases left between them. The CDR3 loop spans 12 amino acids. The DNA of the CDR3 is TGTGCCAGCAGCTCCGCGGGAGAGACCCAGTACTTC. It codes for CASSSAGETQYF.

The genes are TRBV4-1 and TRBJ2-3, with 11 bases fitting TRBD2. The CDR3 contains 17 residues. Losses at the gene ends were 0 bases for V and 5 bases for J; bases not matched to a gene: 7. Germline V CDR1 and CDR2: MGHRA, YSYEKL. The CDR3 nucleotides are TGCGCCAGCAGCCAAGAACCACTAGCGGGGGTAGTAGATACGCAGTATTTT. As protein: CASSQEPLAGVVDTQYF.

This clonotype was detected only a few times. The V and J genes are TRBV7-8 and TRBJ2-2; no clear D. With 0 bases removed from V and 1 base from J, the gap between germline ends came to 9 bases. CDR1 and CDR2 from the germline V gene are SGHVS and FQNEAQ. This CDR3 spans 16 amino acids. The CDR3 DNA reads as TGTGCCAGCAGCTTAGCTTCGACACTGAACACCGGGGAGCTGTTTTTT. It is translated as CASSLASTLNTGELFF.

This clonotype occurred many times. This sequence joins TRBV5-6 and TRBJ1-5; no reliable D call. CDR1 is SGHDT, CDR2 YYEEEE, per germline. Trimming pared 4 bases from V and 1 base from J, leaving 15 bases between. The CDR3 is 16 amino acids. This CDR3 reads CASSKTGSASNQPQHF. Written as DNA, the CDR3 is TGTGCCAGCAGCAAGACGGGGTCAGCAAGCAATCAGCCCCAGCATTTT.

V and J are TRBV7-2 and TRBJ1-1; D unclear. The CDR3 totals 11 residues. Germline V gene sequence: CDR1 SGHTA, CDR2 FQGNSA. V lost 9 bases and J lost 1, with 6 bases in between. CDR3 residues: CASPGNTEAFF. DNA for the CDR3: TGTGCCAGTCCAGGGAACACTGAAGCTTTCTTT.

The CDR3 loop reads CASSYSRLENTEAFF. CDR3 bases: TGTGCCAGCAGTTACTCGAGATTGGAGAACACTGAAGCTTTCTTT. V usage is TRBV6-5 and J usage is TRBJ1-1; unclear D gene. The CDR3 length is 15 residues. Trimming pared 0 bases from V and 1 base from J, leaving 9 bases between. Germline CDR1 reads MNHEY; CDR2 reads SVGAGI.

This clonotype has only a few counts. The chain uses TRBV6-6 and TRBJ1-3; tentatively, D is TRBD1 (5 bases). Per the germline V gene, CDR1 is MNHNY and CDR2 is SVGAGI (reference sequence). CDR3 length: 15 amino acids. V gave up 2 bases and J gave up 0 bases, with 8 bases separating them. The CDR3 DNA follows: TGTGCCAGCAGTTACAGGGGAAGCTCTGGAAACACCATATATTTT. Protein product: CASSYRGSSGNTIYF.

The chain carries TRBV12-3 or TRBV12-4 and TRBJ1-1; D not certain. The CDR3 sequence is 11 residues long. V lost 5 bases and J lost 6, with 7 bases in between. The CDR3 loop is CASSVQAEAFF. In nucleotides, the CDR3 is TGTGCCAGCAGTGTACAAGCTGAAGCTTTCTTT.

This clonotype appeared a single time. CDR3 region: CASSLWGDRQETQYF. The CDR3 DNA is TGTGCCAGCAGTTTATGGGGCGACAGGCAAGAGACCCAGTACTTC. The gene calls are TRBV28 and TRBJ2-5, with D tentatively TRBD1 (6 bases). Trimming removed 0 bases from V and 2 bases from J, with 10 bases in between. CDR3 length: 15 residues. Per germline, CDR1 MDHEN and CDR2 SYDVKM.

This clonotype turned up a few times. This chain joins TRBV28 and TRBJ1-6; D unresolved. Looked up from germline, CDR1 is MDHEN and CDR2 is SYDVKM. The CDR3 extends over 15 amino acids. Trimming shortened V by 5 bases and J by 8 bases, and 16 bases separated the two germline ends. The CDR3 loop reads CASSPRPSPYSPLHF. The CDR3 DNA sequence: TGTGCCAGCAGTCCCAGGCCGAGTCCATATTCACCCCTCCACTTT.

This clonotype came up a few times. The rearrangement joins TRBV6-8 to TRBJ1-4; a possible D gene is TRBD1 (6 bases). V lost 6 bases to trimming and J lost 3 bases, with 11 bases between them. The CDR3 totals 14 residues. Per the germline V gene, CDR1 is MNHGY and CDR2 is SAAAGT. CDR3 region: CASSPEGANEKLFF. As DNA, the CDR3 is TGTGCCAGCAGCCCGGAGGGGGCTAATGAAAAACTGTTTTTT.

This CDR3 is CASSRGTSPGYEQYV. The CDR3 DNA sequence: TGTGCCAGCAGCCGGGGGACATCTCCAGGGTACGAGCAGTACGTC. V gene TRBV7-8 combines with J gene TRBJ2-7; D tentatively fits TRBD1 or TRBD2 (6 bases each). This CDR3 contains 15 residues. V dropped 5 bases and J dropped 4 bases, with 18 bases sitting between them. Germline-derived CDR1 and CDR2 are SGHVS and FQNEAQ.

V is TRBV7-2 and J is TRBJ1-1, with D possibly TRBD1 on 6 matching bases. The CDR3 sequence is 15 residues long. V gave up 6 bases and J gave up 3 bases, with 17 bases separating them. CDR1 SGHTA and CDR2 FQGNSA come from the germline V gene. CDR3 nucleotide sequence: TGTGCCAGCAGACAAGAGGGGGGCTCGGACACTGAAGCTTTCTTT. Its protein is CASRQEGGSDTEAFF.

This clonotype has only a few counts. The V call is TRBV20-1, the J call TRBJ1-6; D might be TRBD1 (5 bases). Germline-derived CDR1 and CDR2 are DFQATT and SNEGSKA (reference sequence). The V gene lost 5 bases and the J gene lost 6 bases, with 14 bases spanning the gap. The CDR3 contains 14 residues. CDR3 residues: CSAPPRDGNSPLHF. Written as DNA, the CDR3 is TGCAGTGCTCCCCCCCGGGACGGTAATTCACCCCTCCACTTT.

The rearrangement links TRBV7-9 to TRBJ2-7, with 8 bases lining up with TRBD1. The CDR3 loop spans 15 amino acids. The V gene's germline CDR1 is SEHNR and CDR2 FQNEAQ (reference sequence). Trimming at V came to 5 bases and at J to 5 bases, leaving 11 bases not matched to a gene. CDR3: CASSKSRQGFHEQYF. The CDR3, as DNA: TGTGCCAGCAGCAAATCTCGACAGGGGTTCCACGAGCAGTACTTC.

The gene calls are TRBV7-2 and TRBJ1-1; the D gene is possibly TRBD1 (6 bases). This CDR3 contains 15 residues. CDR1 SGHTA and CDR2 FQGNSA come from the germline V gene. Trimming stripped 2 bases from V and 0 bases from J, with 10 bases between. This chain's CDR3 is CASSLKGVVNTEAFF. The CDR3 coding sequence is TGTGCCAGCAGCTTAAAGGGGGTCGTGAACACTGAAGCTTTCTTT.

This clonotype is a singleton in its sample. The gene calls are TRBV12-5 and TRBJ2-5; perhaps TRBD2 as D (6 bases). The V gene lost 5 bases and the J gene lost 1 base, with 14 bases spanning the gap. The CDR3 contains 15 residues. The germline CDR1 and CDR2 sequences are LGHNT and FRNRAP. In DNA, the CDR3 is TGTGCTAGTGGTCCCGCCTGGGGACTCCAAGAGACCCAGTACTTC. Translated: CASGPAWGLQETQYF.

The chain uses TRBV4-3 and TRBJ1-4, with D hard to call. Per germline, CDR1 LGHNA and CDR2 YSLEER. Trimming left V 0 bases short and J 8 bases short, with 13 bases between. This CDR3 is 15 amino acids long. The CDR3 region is CASSQDTSLFEKLFF. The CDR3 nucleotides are TGCGCCAGCAGCCAAGATACCAGCCTATTCGAAAAACTGTTTTTT.

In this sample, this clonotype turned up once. The DNA for the CDR3 is TGTGCCAGCAGCTCCTCGGGCGGTAATGAAAAACTGTTTTTT. It is translated as CASSSSGGNEKLFF. The chain links TRBV7-9 to TRBJ1-4, with unresolved D. Trimming took 4 bases from V and 4 from J, leaving 10 bases between them. The CDR3 totals 14 residues. Germline CDR1 reads SEHNR; CDR2 reads FQNEAQ (reference sequence).

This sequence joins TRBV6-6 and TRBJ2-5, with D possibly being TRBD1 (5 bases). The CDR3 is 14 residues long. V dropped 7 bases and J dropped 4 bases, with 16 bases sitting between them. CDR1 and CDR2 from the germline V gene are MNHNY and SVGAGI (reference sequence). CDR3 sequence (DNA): TGTGCCAGCACCCTACGTGGGGCGCGAGAGACCCAGTACTTC. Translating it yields CASTLRGARETQYF.

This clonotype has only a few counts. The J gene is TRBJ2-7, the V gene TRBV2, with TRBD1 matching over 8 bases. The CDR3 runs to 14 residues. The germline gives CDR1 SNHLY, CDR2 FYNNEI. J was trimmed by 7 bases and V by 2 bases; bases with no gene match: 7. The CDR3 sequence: CASSELTGVEEQYF. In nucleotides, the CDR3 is TGTGCCAGCAGTGAACTGACAGGGGTCGAGGAGCAGTACTTC.